This T cell receptor (beta chain) was observed in a study of CD8+ T cells in alopecia areata. This clone appeared a single time. The CDR3 has 13 amino acids. Germline V gene data show CDR1 as SQVTM and CDR2 as ANQGSEA. The V gene lost 3 bases and the J gene lost 2 bases, with 10 bases spanning the gap. Reverse transcribed after extraction, RNA yielded cDNA as the sequencing template. Sequenced by immunoSEQ multiplex PCR; TCRdb stores in-frame clones only, minus some. Of over 120,000 clones in the sample, around 60% were seen once. The TCR comes from a human donor with alopecia areata. The chain joins TRBV29-1 to TRBJ2-5; no clear D. Sequencing used CD4+ T cells sorted from blood, obtained at week 0. This CDR3 reads CSVDSNLQETQYF. The CDR3 coding sequence is TGCAGCGTTGACAGCAACCTTCAAGAGACCCAGTACTTC. The entire variable domain, with the rest obtained from reference TRBV29-1 and TRBJ2-5, is as follows: SAVISQKPSRDICQRGTSLTIQCQVDSQVTMMFWYRQQPGQSLTLIATANQGSEATYESGFVIDKFPISRPNLTFSTLTVSNMSPEDSSIYLCSVDSNLQETQYFGPGTRLLVL.